What follows are 32 T cell receptor beta chains derived from one specimen sequenced in a study of Ad26.COV2.S vaccination and SARS-CoV-2 variants. This table comes from immunoSEQ multiplex PCR, and its TCRdb copy is limited to in-frame clones, with some not included. Among some 190,000 clones, around 88% were seen once, and the ten largest hold under 7.5%. Sequenced material: peripheral blood, taken after recovery from COVID-19. These receptors were obtained from a human donor who had recovered from COVID-19.

The V and J genes are TRBV15 and TRBJ2-5, with D possibly matching TRBD2 (5 bases). CDR1 and CDR2 from the germline V gene are LNHNV and YYDKDF (reference sequence). The CDR3 is 14 residues long. V lost 1 base, J lost 7 bases, and 13 bases lay in between. The CDR3 spells CATSRALGGGTQYF. CDR3 coding DNA: TGTGCCACCAGCAGAGCCCTAGGAGGCGGGACCCAGTACTTC.

This clone was detected only once. The V and J genes are TRBV15 and TRBJ1-5; D perhaps matches TRBD1 (5 bases). Germline values: CDR1 LNHNV, CDR2 YYDKDF (reference sequence). Trimming pared 8 bases from V and 9 bases from J, leaving 14 bases between. The CDR3 contains 12 residues. The CDR3 DNA reads TGTGCCACCGGACACCAGGACGGGCCCCAGCATTTT. Translated: CATGHQDGPQHF. The variable domain in full, with the rest retrieved from reference TRBV15 and TRBJ1-5, is DAMVIQNPRYQVTQFGKPVTLSCSQTLNHNVMYWYQQKSSQAPKLLFHYYDKDFNNEADTPDNFQSRRPNTSFCFLDIRSPGLGDTAMYLCATGHQDGPQHFGDGTRLSIL.

A note on this clone: The junction departs from germline at one end; a sequencing error may be responsible. The rearrangement uses TRBV12-3 or TRBV12-4 and TRBJ2-7, with 9 bases aligning to TRBD1. This CDR3 has 13 amino acids. CDR3 residues: CASSPGQGMTTEF. CDR3 in DNA: TGTGCCAGCAGTCCTGGACAGGGGATGACAACAGAATTC.

This chain uses TRBV14 with TRBJ1-3; 7 bases align to TRBD1. The CDR3 covers 15 residues. Germline loops: CDR1 SGHDN, CDR2 FVKESK. J lost 2 bases, V lost 4 bases, and 5 bases had no gene match. CDR3: CASSLIGTAGNTIYF. The CDR3 region has the DNA TGTGCCAGCAGCCTTATCGGGACAGCTGGAAACACCATATATTTT.

V usage is TRBV5-6 and J usage is TRBJ2-3; D may be TRBD2 (6 bases). This CDR3 has 15 residues. V shed 2 bases and J shed 5 bases, with 15 bases lying between them. Germline V lookup: CDR1 SGHDT, CDR2 YYEEEE. CDR3 coding DNA: TGTGCCAGCAGCTTAGAAGTCTTCGGGGGAGATACGCAGTATTTT. Translating gives CASSLEVFGGDTQYF.

J is TRBJ1-3 and V is TRBV12-3 or TRBV12-4; tentative D call: TRBD1 (5 bases). The CDR3 consists of 13 residues. Trimming shortened V by 7 bases and J by 2 bases, and 9 bases separated the two germline ends. The CDR3 protein is CASTLGAGNTIYF. For the CDR3, the DNA is TGTGCCAGCACCTTAGGGGCTGGAAACACCATATATTTT.

J is TRBJ1-4 and V is TRBV6-1; maybe TRBD1 (5 bases). Trimming shortened V by 4 bases and J by 8 bases, and 20 bases separated the two germline ends. The germline CDR1 and CDR2 sequences are MNHNS and SASEGT. The CDR3 spans 16 residues. Here the CDR3 reads CASSGAGTSAWEKLFF. As DNA, the CDR3 is TGTGCCAGCAGTGGAGCCGGGACCTCGGCCTGGGAAAAACTGTTTTTT.

This clone has a single count. The rearrangement uses TRBV3-1 (or the pseudogene TRBV3-2) and TRBJ1-3, with TRBD1 matching 7 bases. This CDR3 comprises 14 residues. After removal of 10 bases from V and 3 bases from J, the junction contained 9 bases not matched to a gene. In germline, CDR1 is LGHDT, CDR2 YNNKEL (reference sequence). CDR3 coding DNA: TGTGCCACCTCGAAACAGGGGTTTGGAAACACCATATATTTT. Translation: CATSKQGFGNTIYF.

This clone came up a few times. The chain joins TRBV5-6 to TRBJ1-2, with TRBD1 identical over 8 bases. Germline assignment: CDR1 SGHDT and CDR2 YYEEEE. This CDR3 contains 15 residues. The V and J ends lost 4 bases and 4 bases, in that order; junction bases with no gene match: 9. Here the CDR3 DNA reads TGTGCCAGCAGCCTTGGACAGGGAGGATTCTATGGCTACACCTTC. Protein sequence: CASSLGQGGFYGYTF.

This rearrangement joins TRBV5-4 to TRBJ1-5; TRBD1 aligns across 7 bases. Germline CDR1 and CDR2: SGHNT and YYREEE (reference sequence). Trimming at V came to 4 bases and at J to 2 bases, leaving 18 bases not matched to a gene. The CDR3 consists of 19 residues. The DNA of the CDR3 is TGTGCCAGCAGCCCCGGTCTGGACAGGACGCGAATCGGCAATCAGCCCCAGCATTTT. It codes for CASSPGLDRTRIGNQPQHF.

V usage is TRBV7-8 and J usage is TRBJ1-4, with D maybe TRBD1 (5 bases). This CDR3 comprises 13 residues. In germline, CDR1 is SGHVS, CDR2 FQNEAQ. V was trimmed by 2 bases and J by 10 bases, leaving 11 bases between them. The CDR3 DNA reads TGTGCCAGCAGCTTAACTTATAGGGGAAAACTGTTTTTT. This encodes CASSLTYRGKLFF.

In DNA, the CDR3 is TGTGCCAGCAGCTTTAGGGACAGGGCCTATGGCTACACCTTC. Residues: CASSFRDRAYGYTF. The chain links TRBV11-2 to TRBJ1-2; 9 bases agree with TRBD1. V lost 3 bases, J lost 4 bases, and 3 bases stayed unmatched. This CDR3 is 14 amino acids long. Looked up from germline, CDR1 is SGHAT and CDR2 is FQNNGV.

This clone was detected only once. The chain has TRBV2 and TRBJ1-2; 10 bases match TRBD1. The CDR3 is 13 residues long. V trimming: 9 bases; J trimming: 8 bases; junction bases outside the gene matches: 9. Germline loops: CDR1 SNHLY, CDR2 FYNNEI. CDR3 DNA: TGTGCCAGGGGACGGGACAGGGGCTGGGGCTACACCTTC. Translated, it gives CARGRDRGWGYTF.

This chain links TRBV19 with TRBJ1-3; 11 bases match TRBD1. This CDR3 is built from 16 residues. The germline V gene has CDR1 LNHDA and CDR2 SQIVND (reference sequence). V lost 5 bases, J lost 4 bases, and 7 bases stayed unmatched. The CDR3 loop reads CASSGWDRGFGNTIYF. The CDR3 DNA is TGTGCCAGTAGTGGTTGGGACAGGGGGTTCGGAAACACCATATATTTT.

V and J are TRBV4-1 and TRBJ1-4, with D possibly TRBD1 on 5 matching bases. Trimming removed 3 bases from V and 8 bases from J, with 10 bases in between. The germline V gene encodes CDR1 MGHRA and CDR2 YSYEKL. CDR3 length: 13 residues. CDR3 sequence reads: CASSQIRGEKLFF. The CDR3 DNA sequence: TGCGCCAGCAGCCAGATTCGGGGGGAAAAACTGTTTTTT.

The chain joins TRBV11-3 to TRBJ2-1, with 8 bases lining up with TRBD2. The V segment lost 4 bases and the J segment 1 base; nucleotides outside the gene matches: 9. Germline V lookup: CDR1 SGHNT, CDR2 YENEEA. CDR3 size: 17 residues. CDR3 amino acids: CASSSRTGGRSYNEQFF. CDR3 sequence (DNA): TGTGCCAGCAGCTCGAGAACGGGGGGGCGGTCCTACAATGAGCAGTTCTTC.

This clone was observed a single time. This chain links TRBV7-3 with TRBJ2-5, with D perhaps matching TRBD2 (7 bases). V lost 5 bases, J lost 7 bases, and 17 bases lay in between. CDR1 is SGHTA and CDR2 is FQGTGA in the germline V gene. There are 14 residues in the CDR3. The CDR3 nucleotides are TGTGCCAGCAGCCCGGGGGGCTCCCAGTGGACCCAGTACTTC. Protein sequence: CASSPGGSQWTQYF.

The V gene is TRBV28, the J gene TRBJ2-2; 12 nucleotides align to TRBD1. The CDR3 extends over 15 amino acids. Germline loops: CDR1 MDHEN, CDR2 SYDVKM. V trimming: 7 bases; J trimming: 6 bases; junction bases outside the gene matches: 6. Here the CDR3 DNA reads TGTGCCAGCAAGCCGGGACAGGGGGCGGCCGGGGAGCTGTTTTTT. This codes for CASKPGQGAAGELFF.

The chain employs TRBV28 and TRBJ2-3, with D hard to call. Between the trimmed V and J ends, which lost 5 bases and 1 base, there was a span of 7 bases. This CDR3 contains 13 residues. Germline lookup yields CDR1 MDHEN and CDR2 SYDVKM. The CDR3: CASSVGGTDTQYF. CDR3 coding DNA: TGTGCCAGCAGTGTTGGGGGCACAGATACGCAGTATTTT.

The V and J genes are TRBV3-1 (or the pseudogene TRBV3-2) and TRBJ2-5; D might be TRBD2 (6 bases). The CDR3 extends over 16 amino acids. Germline CDR1 LGHDT, CDR2 YNNKEL (reference sequence). V was cut by 4 bases and J by 1 base, with 16 bases left in between. The CDR3, as DNA: TGTGCCAGCAGCCCAGGGACTGACCTATTCCAAGAGACCCAGTACTTC. Translating gives CASSPGTDLFQETQYF.

The CDR3 DNA reads TGTGCCAGCAGTTACACAGGGGTCAATTCACCCCTCCACTTT. As protein: CASSYTGVNSPLHF. This chain joins TRBV6-5 and TRBJ1-6; 7 positions agree with TRBD1. This CDR3 contains 14 residues. Germline V CDR1 and CDR2: MNHEY, SVGAGI. Trimming took 2 bases from V and 7 from J; bases not matched to a gene: 2.

The chain has TRBV18 and TRBJ1-5; maybe TRBD1 (6 bases). CDR3 length equals 15 residues. CDR1 and CDR2 (germline): KGHSH, LQKENI. V gave up 3 bases and J gave up 6 bases, with 15 bases separating them. The CDR3 is CASSPLGASGQPQHF. In DNA form, the CDR3 reads TGTGCCAGCTCACCCCTGGGGGCCTCGGGTCAGCCCCAGCATTTT.

The rearrangement uses TRBV7-2 and TRBJ2-3; D is possibly TRBD2 (6 bases). CDR3 length: 17 amino acids. Germline V lookup: CDR1 SGHTA, CDR2 FQGNSA. V lost 1 base, J lost 5 bases, and 19 bases lay in between. The CDR3 loop is CASSLDGAGSGGDTQYF. The CDR3, as DNA: TGTGCCAGCAGCTTAGACGGGGCGGGGTCGGGTGGAGATACGCAGTATTTT.

The chain has TRBV7-9 and TRBJ2-1; 7 nucleotides agree with TRBD1. The CDR3 length is 17 residues. CDR1 is SEHNR and CDR2 is FQNEAQ in the germline V gene (reference sequence). Trimming at V came to 4 bases and at J to 8 bases, leaving 17 bases not matched to a gene. The CDR3 sequence: CASSSSRGISPTHEQFF. The CDR3 DNA is TGTGCCAGCAGCTCATCCAGGGGGATTAGCCCAACCCATGAGCAGTTCTTC.

The V gene is TRBV5-1, the J gene TRBJ2-3; D might be TRBD1 or TRBD2, each matching 5 bases. CDR1 SGHRS and CDR2 YFSETQ come from the germline V gene. Trimming removed 3 bases at V and 0 bases at J, with 14 bases between. This CDR3 spans 16 amino acids. The CDR3 region has the DNA TGCGCCAGCAGCTCCGGGACCCACACTAGCACAGATACGCAGTATTTT. It specifies CASSSGTHTSTDTQYF. The full variable domain, rest sourced from reference TRBV5-1 and TRBJ2-3, is KAGVTQTPRYLIKTRGQQVTLSCSPISGHRSVSWYQQTPGQGLQFLFEYFSETQRNKGNFPGRFSGRQFSNSRSEMNVSTLELGDSALYLCASSSGTHTSTDTQYFGPGTRLTVL.

In nucleotides, the CDR3 is TGTGCCAGCAGCCAACATTCGACGGGGCCCGGGGAGCTGTTTTTT. It translates to CASSQHSTGPGELFF. The chain recombines TRBV3-1 (or the pseudogene TRBV3-2) with TRBJ2-2; either TRBD1 or TRBD2 may fit D (5 bases each). V gave up 2 bases and J gave up 6 bases, with 13 bases separating them. The CDR3 loop spans 15 amino acids. CDR1 is LGHDT, CDR2 YNNKEL, per germline (reference sequence).

With regard to this clone: The junction shows a germline mismatch at one end, possibly a read error. The gene calls are TRBV24-1 and TRBJ2-3, with 8 positions matching TRBD2. Germline CDR1 and CDR2: KGHDR and SFDVKD. The CDR3 has 16 amino acids. This CDR3 reads CATGDPRSGIADTQYF. CDR3 DNA: TGTGCCACCGGTGATCCTCGTAGCGGGATTGCAGATACGCAGTATTTT.

The V gene is TRBV5-1, the J gene TRBJ2-2; 9 bases are shared with TRBD1. The CDR3 contains 14 residues. Germline V gives CDR1 SGHRS, CDR2 YFSETQ. J was trimmed by 7 bases and V by 4 bases; bases with no gene match: 5. This CDR3 reads CASSPGQGHGELFF. DNA for the CDR3: TGCGCCAGCAGCCCGGGACAGGGACACGGGGAGCTGTTTTTT.

This chain links TRBV7-2 with TRBJ1-2; no reliable D call. CDR3 size: 15 residues. Germline assignment: CDR1 SGHTA and CDR2 FQGNSA. V was pared by 6 bases and J by 3 bases, with 17 bases between. CDR3 sequence (DNA): TGTGCCAGCAGTCCAGACTTAGGGCGCGACTATGGCTACACCTTC. Its translation: CASSPDLGRDYGYTF.

This clone was seen only once. This chain uses TRBV2 with TRBJ1-3; no reliable D call. Germline V gives CDR1 SNHLY, CDR2 FYNNEI. This CDR3 is 14 amino acids long. The ends were cut back, 4 bases at V and 0 bases at J, with 7 bases in the middle. The chain's CDR3 is CASSASSSGNTIYF. The CDR3 DNA reads as TGTGCCAGCAGTGCCTCCTCCTCTGGAAACACCATATATTTT.

The V call is TRBV4-1, the J call TRBJ1-6; D gene uncertain. V lost 4 bases, J lost 11 bases, and 15 bases lay in between. This CDR3 is 14 amino acids long. Germline CDR1 MGHRA, CDR2 YSYEKL. In DNA form, the CDR3 reads TGCGCCAGCAGCCCATTTTCGGGAGCAACACCCCTCCACTTT. Translated: CASSPFSGATPLHF.

The V and J genes are TRBV5-6 and TRBJ2-7, with a weak D call TRBD1 (5 bases). CDR3 length: 14 residues. The germline gives CDR1 SGHDT, CDR2 YYEEEE. Trimming pared 5 bases from V and 2 bases from J, leaving 14 bases between. The CDR3 DNA sequence: TGTGCCAGCAGTTCGGACAAATCCCCCTACGAGCAGTACTTC. Protein: CASSSDKSPYEQYF.